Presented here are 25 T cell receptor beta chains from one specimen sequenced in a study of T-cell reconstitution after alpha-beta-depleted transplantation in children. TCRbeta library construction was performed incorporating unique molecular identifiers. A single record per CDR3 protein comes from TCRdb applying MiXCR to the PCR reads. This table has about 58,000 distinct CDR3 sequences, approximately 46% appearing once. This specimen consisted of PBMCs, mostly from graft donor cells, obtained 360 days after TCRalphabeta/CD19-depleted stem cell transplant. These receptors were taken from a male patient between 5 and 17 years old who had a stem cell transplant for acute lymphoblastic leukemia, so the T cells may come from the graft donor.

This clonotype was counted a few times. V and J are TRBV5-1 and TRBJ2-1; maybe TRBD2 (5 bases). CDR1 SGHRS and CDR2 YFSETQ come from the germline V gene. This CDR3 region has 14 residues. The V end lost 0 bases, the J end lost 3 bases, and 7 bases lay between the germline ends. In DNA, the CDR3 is TGCGCCAGCAGCTTGGTGGGAGACTACAATGAGCAGTTCTTC. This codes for CASSLVGDYNEQFF.

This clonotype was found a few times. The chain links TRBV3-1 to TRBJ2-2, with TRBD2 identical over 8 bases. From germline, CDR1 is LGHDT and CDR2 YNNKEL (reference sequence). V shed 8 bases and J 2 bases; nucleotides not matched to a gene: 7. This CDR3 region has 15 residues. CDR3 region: CASVRGGLNTGELFF. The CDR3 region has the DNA TGTGCCAGCGTCCGGGGGGGTTTAAACACCGGGGAGCTGTTTTTT. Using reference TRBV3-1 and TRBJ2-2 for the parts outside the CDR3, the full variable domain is DTAVSQTPKYLVTQMGNDKSIKCEQNLGHDTMYWYKQDSKKFLKIMFSYNNKELIINETVPNRFSPKSPDKAHLNLHINSLELGDSAVYFCASVRGGLNTGELFFGEGSRLTVL.

The DNA for the CDR3 is TGCAGCGGATTGGTCCGGATTAGCGGGAATCAGGTGGGCGATGAGCAGTTCTTC. Residues: CSGLVRISGNQVGDEQFF. The chain couples TRBV29-1 to TRBJ2-1, with 8 bases fitting TRBD2. The CDR3 consists of 18 residues. V trimming: 7 bases; J trimming: 8 bases; junction bases outside the gene matches: 25. Per the germline V gene, CDR1 is SQVTM and CDR2 is ANQGSEA.

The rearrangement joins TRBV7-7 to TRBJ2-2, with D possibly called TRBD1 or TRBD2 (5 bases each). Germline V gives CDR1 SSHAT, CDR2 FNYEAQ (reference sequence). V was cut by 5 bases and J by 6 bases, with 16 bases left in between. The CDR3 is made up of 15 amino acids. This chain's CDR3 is CASSPFTGGAGELFF. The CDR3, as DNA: TGTGCCAGCAGCCCCTTTACAGGAGGAGCCGGGGAGCTGTTTTTT.

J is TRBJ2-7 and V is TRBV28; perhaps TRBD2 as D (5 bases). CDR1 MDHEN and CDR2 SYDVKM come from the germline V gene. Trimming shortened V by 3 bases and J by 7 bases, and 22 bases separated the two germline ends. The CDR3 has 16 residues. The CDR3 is CASSLSLVTSGGEQYF. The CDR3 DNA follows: TGTGCCAGCAGTTTGTCCCTAGTGACCTCCGGCGGGGAGCAGTACTTC. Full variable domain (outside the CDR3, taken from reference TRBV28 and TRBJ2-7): DVKVTQSSRYLVKRTGEKVFLECVQDMDHENMFWYRQDPGLGLRLIYFSYDVKMKEKGDIPEGYSVSREKKERFSLILESASTNQTSMYLCASSLSLVTSGGEQYFGPGTRLTVT.

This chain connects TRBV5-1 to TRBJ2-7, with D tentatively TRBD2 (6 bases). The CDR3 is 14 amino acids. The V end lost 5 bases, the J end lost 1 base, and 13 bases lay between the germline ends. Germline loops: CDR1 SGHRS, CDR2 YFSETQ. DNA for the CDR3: TGCGCCAGCAGTTCGCGGGACCTTTCCTACGAGCAGTACTTC. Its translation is CASSSRDLSYEQYF.

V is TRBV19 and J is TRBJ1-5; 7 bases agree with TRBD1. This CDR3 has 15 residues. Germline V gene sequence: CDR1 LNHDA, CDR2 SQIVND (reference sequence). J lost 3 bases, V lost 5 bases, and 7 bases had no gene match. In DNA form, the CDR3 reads TGTGCCAGTAGTTCAGCACAGGGGCACAATCAGCCCCAGCATTTT. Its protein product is CASSSAQGHNQPQHF.

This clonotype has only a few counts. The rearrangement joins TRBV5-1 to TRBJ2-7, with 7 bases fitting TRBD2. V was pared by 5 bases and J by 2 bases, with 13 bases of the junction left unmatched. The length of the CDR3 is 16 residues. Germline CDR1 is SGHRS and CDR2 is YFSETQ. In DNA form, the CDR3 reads TGCGCCAGCAGATTAGTTGGCGGGGGAGCAGCCTACGAGCAGTACTTC. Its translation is CASRLVGGGAAYEQYF.

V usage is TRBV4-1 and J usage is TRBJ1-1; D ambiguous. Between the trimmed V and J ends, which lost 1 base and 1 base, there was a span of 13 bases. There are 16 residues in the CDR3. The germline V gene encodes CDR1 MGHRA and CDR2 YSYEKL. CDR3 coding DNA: TGCGCCAGCAGCCAAGGTAACGGTGACGCGAACACTGAAGCTTTCTTT. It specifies CASSQGNGDANTEAFF.

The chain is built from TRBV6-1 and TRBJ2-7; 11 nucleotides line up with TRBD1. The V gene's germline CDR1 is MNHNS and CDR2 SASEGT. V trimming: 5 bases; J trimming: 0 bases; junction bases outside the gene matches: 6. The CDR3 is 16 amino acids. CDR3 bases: TGTGCCAGCAGTCTCGCCGGGACAGGGGGCTCCTACGAGCAGTACTTC. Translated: CASSLAGTGGSYEQYF.

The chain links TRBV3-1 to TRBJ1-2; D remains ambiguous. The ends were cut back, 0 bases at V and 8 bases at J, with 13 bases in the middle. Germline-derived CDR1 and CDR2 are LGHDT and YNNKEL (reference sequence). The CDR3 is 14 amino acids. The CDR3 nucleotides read TGTGCCAGCAGCCAAGATCCCACGTCGGGGGGCTACACCTTC. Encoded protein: CASSQDPTSGGYTF.

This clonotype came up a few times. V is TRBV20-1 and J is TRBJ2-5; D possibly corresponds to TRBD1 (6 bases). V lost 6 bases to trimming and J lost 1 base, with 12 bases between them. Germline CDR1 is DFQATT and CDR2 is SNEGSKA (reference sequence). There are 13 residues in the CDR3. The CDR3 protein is CSARVGAQETQYF. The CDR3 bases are TGCAGTGCCCGGGTGGGGGCCCAAGAGACCCAGTACTTC.

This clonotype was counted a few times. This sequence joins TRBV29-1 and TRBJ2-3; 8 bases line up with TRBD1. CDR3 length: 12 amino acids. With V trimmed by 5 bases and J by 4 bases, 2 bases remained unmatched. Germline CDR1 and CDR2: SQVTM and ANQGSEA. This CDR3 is CSVTDRADTQYF. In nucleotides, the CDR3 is TGCAGCGTTACGGACAGGGCAGATACGCAGTATTTT.

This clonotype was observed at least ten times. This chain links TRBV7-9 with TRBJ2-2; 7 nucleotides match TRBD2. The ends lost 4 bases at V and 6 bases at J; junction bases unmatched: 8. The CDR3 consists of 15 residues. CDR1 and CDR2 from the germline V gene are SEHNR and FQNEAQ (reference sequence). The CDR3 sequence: CASSSSSGEAGELFF. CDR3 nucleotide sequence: TGTGCCAGCAGCTCAAGCAGCGGGGAAGCCGGGGAGCTGTTTTTT. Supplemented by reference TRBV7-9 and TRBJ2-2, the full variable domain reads DTGVSQNPRHKITKRGQNVTFRCDPISEHNRLYWYRQTLGQGPEFLTYFQNEAQLEKSRLLSDRFSAERPKGSFSTLEIQRTEQGDSAMYLCASSSSSGEAGELFFGEGSRLTVL.

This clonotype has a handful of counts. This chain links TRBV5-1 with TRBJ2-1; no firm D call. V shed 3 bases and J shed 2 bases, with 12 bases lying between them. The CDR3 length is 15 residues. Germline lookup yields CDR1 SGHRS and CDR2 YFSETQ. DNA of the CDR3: TGCGCCAGCAGCTCTGACTTATCTACCTACAATGAGCAGTTCTTC. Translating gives CASSSDLSTYNEQFF.

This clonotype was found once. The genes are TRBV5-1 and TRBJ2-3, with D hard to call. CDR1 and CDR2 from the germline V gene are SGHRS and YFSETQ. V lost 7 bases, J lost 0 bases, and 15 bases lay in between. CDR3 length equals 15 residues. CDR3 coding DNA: TGCGCCAGCCTTCGGAGCTACTACAGCACAGATACGCAGTATTTT. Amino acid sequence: CASLRSYYSTDTQYF.

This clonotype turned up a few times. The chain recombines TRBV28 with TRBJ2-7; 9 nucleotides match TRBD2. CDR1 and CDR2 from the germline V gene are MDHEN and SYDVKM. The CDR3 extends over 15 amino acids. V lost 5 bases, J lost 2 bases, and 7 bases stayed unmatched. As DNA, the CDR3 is TGTGCCAGCAGTCCGATAGCGGGAGCAGCCTACGAGCAGTACTTC. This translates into CASSPIAGAAYEQYF.

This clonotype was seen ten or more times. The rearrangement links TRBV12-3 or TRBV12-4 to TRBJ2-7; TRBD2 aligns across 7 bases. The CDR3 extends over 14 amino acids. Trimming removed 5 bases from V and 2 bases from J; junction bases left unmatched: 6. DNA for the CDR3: TGTGCCAGCAGTCCCGGGGGGTTCACCTACGAGCAGTACTTC. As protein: CASSPGGFTYEQYF.

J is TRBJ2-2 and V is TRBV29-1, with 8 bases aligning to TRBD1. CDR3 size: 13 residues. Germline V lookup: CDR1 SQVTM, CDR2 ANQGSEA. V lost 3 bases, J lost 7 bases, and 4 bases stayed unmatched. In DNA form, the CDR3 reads TGCAGCGTTGAGGGGACAGGAAACGGGGAGCTGTTTTTT. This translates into CSVEGTGNGELFF.

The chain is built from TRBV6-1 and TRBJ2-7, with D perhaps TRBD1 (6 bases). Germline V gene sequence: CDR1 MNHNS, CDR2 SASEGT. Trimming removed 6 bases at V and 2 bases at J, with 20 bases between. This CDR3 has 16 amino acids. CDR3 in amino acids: CASSPLQGTGTYEQYF. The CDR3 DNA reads TGTGCCAGCAGCCCCTTACAGGGAACCGGAACCTACGAGCAGTACTTC.

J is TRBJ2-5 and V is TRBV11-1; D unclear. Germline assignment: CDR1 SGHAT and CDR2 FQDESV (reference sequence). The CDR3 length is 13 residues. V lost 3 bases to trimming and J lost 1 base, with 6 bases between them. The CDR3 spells CASSFRVQETQYF. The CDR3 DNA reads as TGTGCCAGCAGCTTTCGGGTCCAAGAGACCCAGTACTTC.

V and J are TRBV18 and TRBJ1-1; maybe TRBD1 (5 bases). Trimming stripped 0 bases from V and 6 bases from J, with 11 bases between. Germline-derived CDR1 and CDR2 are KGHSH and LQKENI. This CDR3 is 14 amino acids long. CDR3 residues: CASSPPQGSSEAFF. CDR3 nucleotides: TGTGCCAGCTCACCACCGCAGGGAAGCTCTGAAGCTTTCTTT. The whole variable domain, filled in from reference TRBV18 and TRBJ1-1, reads NAGVMQNPRHLVRRRGQEARLRCSPMKGHSHVYWYRQLPEEGLKFMVYLQKENIIDESGMPKERFSAEFPKEGPSILRIQQVVRGDSAAYFCASSPPQGSSEAFFGQGTRLTVV.

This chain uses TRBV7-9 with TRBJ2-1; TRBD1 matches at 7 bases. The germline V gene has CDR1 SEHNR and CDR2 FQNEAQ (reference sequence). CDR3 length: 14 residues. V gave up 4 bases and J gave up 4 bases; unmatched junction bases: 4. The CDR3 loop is CASSSWDRYNEQFF. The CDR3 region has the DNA TGTGCCAGCAGCTCTTGGGACAGATACAATGAGCAGTTCTTC.

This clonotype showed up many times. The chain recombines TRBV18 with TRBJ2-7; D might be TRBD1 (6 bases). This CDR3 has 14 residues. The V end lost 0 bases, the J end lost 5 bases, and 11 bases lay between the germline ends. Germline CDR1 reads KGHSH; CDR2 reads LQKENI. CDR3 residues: CASSPPYTGNEQYF. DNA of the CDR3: TGTGCCAGCTCACCACCATACACAGGGAACGAGCAGTACTTC.

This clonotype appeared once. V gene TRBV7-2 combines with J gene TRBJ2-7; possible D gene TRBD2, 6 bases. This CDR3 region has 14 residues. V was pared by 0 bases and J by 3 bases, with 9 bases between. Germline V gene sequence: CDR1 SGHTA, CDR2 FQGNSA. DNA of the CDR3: TGTGCCAGCAGCTTAGCGGCGGGGTACTACGAGCAGTACTTC. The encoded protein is CASSLAAGYYEQYF.